This T cell receptor beta chain was sequenced for a study of Ad26.COV2.S vaccination and SARS-CoV-2 variants. Whole-study context: Ad26.COV2.S was injected intramuscularly once or twice, 56 days apart.

Worth noting for this clone: What it binds is not known.

Libraries were prepared by immunoSEQ multiplex PCR; TCRdb keeps only in-frame clonotypes and omits some of them. Here the sample spans a few hundred thousand clones, roughly four fifths being singletons. Regarding the study as a whole: Vaccinated individuals (as opposed to placebo recipients) had higher spike-specific TCR breadth.

Described treatment: roughly 18 received Ad26.COV2.S at low or high dose, single or two shots; 5 received placebo; per-sample allocation not given. The samples were gathered on day 63 after the first injection of vaccine or placebo. SARS-CoV-2 spike from the Wuhan strain was encoded by the vaccine, an Ad26 vector. The CDR3 contains 12 residues. Trimming stripped 6 bases from V and 0 bases from J, with 6 bases between. Germline V CDR1 and CDR2: MNHEY, SVGAGI. Sequenced material: peripheral blood, taken in a trial of Ad26.COV2.S vaccine versus placebo. This clonotype originated in a person between 18 and 65 years old who received the Ad26.COV2.S COVID-19 vaccine or a placebo. The chain joins TRBV6-5 to TRBJ2-7, with D unclear. CDR3 DNA: TGTGCCAGCAGCCGGAACTCCTACGAGCAGTACTTC. It specifies CASSRNSYEQYF.